This T cell receptor beta chain was sequenced during a study of cytomegalovirus exposure and HLA in healthy donors. Findings of the study overall: Accurate predictions that matched the HLA-A and HLA-B alleles of most subjects were reportedly made from TCR beta sequences.

This clone came up a few times. Its antigen is as yet unknown. PCR amplification relied on 60 Vbeta primers (plus 13 Jbeta primers). Sequencing was performed with immunoSEQ multiplex PCR; in TCRdb, only in-frame clones are kept and a portion is missing. Here the sample spans over 140,000 clones, around 84% being singletons. At the time of sampling, donors were nominally healthy, though unrecorded immune exposures were likely. V trimming: 10 bases; J trimming: 0 bases; junction bases outside the gene matches: 7. The CDR3 contains 15 residues. Germline V gene data show CDR1 as MNHEY and CDR2 as SVGAGI. This sequence originates from a man aged 45-65 years in good health and CMV-seronegative. Sequenced sample: PBMCs. The J gene is TRBJ2-2, the V gene TRBV6-5; TRBD1 agrees at 8 bases. CDR3 in amino acids: CATVRTGTNTGELFF. The CDR3 nucleotides read TGTGCCACCGTGAGGACAGGGACGAACACCGGGGAGCTGTTTTTT.